These T cell receptor beta chains were read from a single sample in a study of early T cells in non-severe SARS-CoV-2 infection. TCRdb analysed the 5' RACE reads with MiXCR anew, one entry per CDR3 protein. The sample carries 20,000 to 25,000 distinct CDR3 sequences, 3% to 4% recorded once. Source material: whole blood. All receptors come from an adult who was a healthcare worker with PCR-confirmed SARS-CoV-2 infection or an uninfected control (not recorded which). CDR3s include the opening cysteine and the closing phenylalanine or tryptophan.

>TRBJ2-1|TRBV6-5
CASSPPGGREQFF
>TRBJ2-1|TRBV6-4
CASPRYNEQFF
>TRBJ2-2|TRBV28
CASSGSGTTGELFF
>TRBJ2-1|TRBV24-1
CATSDFGREQFF
>TRBJ2-7|TRBV6-5
CASSYRGSSYEQYF
>TRBJ1-1|TRBV14
CASSRAGPMNTEAFF
>TRBJ2-2|TRBV19
CASSIWTSGNTGELFF
>TRBJ2-7|TRBV27
CASHRQGSYEQYF
>TRBJ2-1|TRBV7-6
CASSLEAGGGYNEQFF
>TRBJ1-5|TRBV27
CASSYRDQPQHF
>TRBJ1-5|TRBV28
CASSRGTAGSNQPQHF
>TRBJ2-1|TRBV9
CASSGSGHLYNEQFF
>TRBJ1-2|TRBV7-9
CASSSAGTGGGYTF